Below are 32 T cell receptor beta chains sequenced from a single sample in a study of beta chain features in type 1 diabetes. The study reverse transcribed the entire isolated RNA, so it sequenced expressed TCRB transcripts. Clones were sequenced by immunoSEQ multiplex PCR, and TCRdb holds only the in-frame ones, with some missing. The data hold 450,000 to 600,000 clones, with approximately 31% observed a single time. Source material: naive CD4+ T cells from blood. The receptors derive from a man aged 18 to 29 in good health.

J is TRBJ2-7 and V is TRBV11-2; maybe TRBD2 (5 bases). In germline, CDR1 is SGHAT, CDR2 FQNNGV. Trimming pared 6 bases from V and 5 bases from J, leaving 17 bases between. The CDR3 runs 14 residues. CDR3 sequence reads: CASRASRAGHEQYF. CDR3 sequence (DNA): TGTGCCAGCAGAGCTTCGAGGGCGGGCCACGAGCAGTACTTC.

The CDR3 DNA is TGCGCCAGCAGCCAAGATCCTAACGGGGAGCTGTTTTTT. It translates to CASSQDPNGELFF. The J gene is TRBJ2-2, the V gene TRBV4-1; D gene unclear. CDR1 and CDR2 from the germline V gene are MGHRA and YSYEKL. V gave up 0 bases and J gave up 7 bases, with 6 bases separating them. The length of the CDR3 is 13 residues.

The chain is built from TRBV1 and TRBJ2-4; the D call in the table, TRBD2, was not verified against the DNA. TRBV1 is assigned pseudogene status. The CDR3 contains 17 residues. The CDR3 DNA is TGCACCAGCAGCCAAGGAGCGGGAGTTGGGTCCAAAAACATTCAGTACTTC. Protein product: CTSSQGAGVGSKNIQYF.

This clone was detected only a few times. The chain is built from TRBV30 and TRBJ1-5; no definite D call. Trimming pared 0 bases from V and 4 bases from J, leaving 13 bases between. Germline CDR1 reads GTSNPN; CDR2 reads SVGIG (reference sequence). The CDR3 has 15 residues. CDR3 residues: CAWSVVASGNQPQHF. CDR3 in DNA: TGTGCCTGGAGTGTAGTAGCTTCGGGGAATCAGCCCCAGCATTTT.

There are a few counts of this clone. This sequence joins TRBV4-2 and TRBJ2-2; D gene unclear. The ends were cut back, 3 bases at V and 3 bases at J, with 8 bases in the middle. The CDR3 runs 14 residues. Germline V gene lookup returns CDR1 LGHNA and CDR2 YNFKEQ. The CDR3 is CASSQDRYTGELFF. CDR3 nucleotide sequence: TGTGCCAGCAGCCAGGACCGTTACACCGGGGAGCTGTTTTTT.

The chain is built from TRBV7-2 and TRBJ2-1; 11 nucleotides match TRBD2. Germline V gene data show CDR1 as SGHTA and CDR2 as FQGNSA. CDR3 length: 16 amino acids. J was trimmed by 7 bases and V by 5 bases; bases with no gene match: 10. The CDR3 nucleotides are TGTGCCAGCAGCATTCCGGCTAGCGGGAGGCGGAATGAGCAGTTCTTC. It codes for CASSIPASGRRNEQFF. Filled out from reference TRBV7-2 and TRBJ2-1, the complete variable domain reads GAGVSQSPSNKVTEKGKDVELRCDPISGHTALYWYRQSLGQGLEFLIYFQGNSAPDKSGLPSDRFSAERTGGSVSTLTIQRTQQEDSAVYLCASSIPASGRRNEQFFGPGTRLTVL.

This clone was counted a few times. This chain uses TRBV4-1 with TRBJ2-6; D perhaps matches TRBD2 (5 bases). V gave up 5 bases and J gave up 0 bases, with 14 bases separating them. The CDR3 has 17 amino acids. In germline, CDR1 is MGHRA, CDR2 YSYEKL. The CDR3 spells CASSEGAAFSGANVLTF. Written as DNA, the CDR3 is TGCGCCAGCAGCGAAGGAGCGGCCTTCTCTGGGGCCAACGTCCTGACTTTC.

This chain uses TRBV4-2 with TRBJ2-7, with 7 bases matching TRBD1. The germline V gene encodes CDR1 LGHNA and CDR2 YNFKEQ. With V trimmed by 0 bases and J by 6 bases, 11 bases remained unmatched. CDR3 length equals 16 residues. CDR3 protein: CASSQDTAGGPLEQYF. The CDR3 DNA reads as TGTGCCAGCAGCCAAGATACGGCAGGGGGACCGCTCGAGCAGTACTTC.

The table lists this clone with a few counts. The chain combines TRBV29-1 with TRBJ2-5; D tentatively reads TRBD1 or TRBD2 (6 bases each). The ends were cut back, 6 bases at V and 13 bases at J, with 18 bases in the middle. CDR3 length: 11 residues. The germline V gene encodes CDR1 SQVTM and CDR2 ANQGSEA. In DNA form, the CDR3 reads TGCAGCGTCGGTAGCGGACAGTATACGTACTTC. The encoded protein is CSVGSGQYTYF.

The rearrangement uses TRBV5-4 and TRBJ2-7, with D perhaps matching TRBD1 (6 bases). The CDR3 has 15 residues. Germline CDR1 is SGHNT and CDR2 is YYREEE (reference sequence). V shed 4 bases and J shed 0 bases, with 14 bases lying between them. The CDR3 loop reads CASSTRTALSYEQYF. The DNA of the CDR3 is TGTGCCAGCAGCACAAGGACAGCACTCTCCTACGAGCAGTACTTC.

This clone has just a few counts. This sequence joins TRBV2 and TRBJ2-1; TRBD2 matches at 12 bases. The CDR3 covers 15 residues. Trimming cost V 4 bases and J 8 bases; bases outside gene matches: 6. Germline V gives CDR1 SNHLY, CDR2 FYNNEI. In DNA form, the CDR3 reads TGTGCCAGCAGTGGGCTAGCGGGAGGGACCGATGAGCAGTTCTTC. Protein: CASSGLAGGTDEQFF.

The CDR3 reads CASSQKGLTYTGELFF. The CDR3 DNA reads TGTGCCAGCAGCCAAAAGGGACTTACCTACACCGGGGAGCTGTTTTTT. V and J are TRBV16 and TRBJ2-2; D perhaps matches TRBD2 (6 bases). Germline lookup yields CDR1 KGHSY and CDR2 FQNENV. The CDR3 runs 16 residues. Trimming took 2 bases from V and 3 from J, leaving 13 bases between them.

The J gene is TRBJ1-6, the V gene TRBV30; 9 bases line up with TRBD1. The CDR3 is 17 residues long. Per germline, CDR1 GTSNPN and CDR2 SVGIG (reference sequence). V shed 5 bases, J shed 0 bases, and the junction held 8 bases outside the gene matches. CDR3 DNA sequence: TGTGCCTGGTCCCGGGACAGGGATAGCTCCTATAATTCACCCCTCCACTTT. It translates to CAWSRDRDSSYNSPLHF. The complete variable domain, with remaining parts taken from reference TRBV30 and TRBJ1-6, reads SQTIHQWPATLVQPVGSPLSLECTVEGTSNPNLYWYRQAAGRGLQLLFYSVGIGQISSEVPQNLSASRPQDRQFILSSKKLLLSDSGFYLCAWSRDRDSSYNSPLHFGNGTRLTVT.

This sequence joins TRBV5-1 and TRBJ2-3, with D possibly matching TRBD2 (6 bases). Germline V gene sequence: CDR1 SGHRS, CDR2 YFSETQ. This CDR3 has 13 residues. Trimming pared 4 bases from V and 6 bases from J, leaving 12 bases between. CDR3 loop: CASSGGTSDTQYF. The CDR3 DNA sequence: TGCGCCAGCAGCGGGGGGACCTCCGATACGCAGTATTTT.

In its sample, this clone was seen a few times. The V gene is TRBV4-3, the J gene TRBJ2-3; D may correspond to TRBD1 or TRBD2 (6 bases each). Germline V CDR1 and CDR2: LGHNA, YSLEER. This CDR3 is built from 17 residues. V was pared by 6 bases and J by 6 bases, with 25 bases between. CDR3 amino acids: CASSLGALASVGDTQYF. Here the CDR3 DNA reads TGCGCCAGCAGTTTGGGGGCGCTAGCGTCAGTTGGGGATACGCAGTATTTT.

The chain has TRBV6-1 and TRBJ2-3; no clear D gene. Germline V gives CDR1 MNHNS, CDR2 SASEGT. The CDR3 runs to 16 residues. Trimming took 4 bases from V and 3 from J, leaving 17 bases between them. The CDR3: CASSGNIARSTDTQYF. Written as DNA, the CDR3 is TGTGCCAGCAGTGGAAACATTGCCAGGAGTACAGATACGCAGTATTTT.

The rearrangement links TRBV19 to TRBJ2-1; TRBD2 is a possible D gene (5 bases). From germline, CDR1 is LNHDA and CDR2 SQIVND (reference sequence). The CDR3 contains 14 residues. Trimming left V 3 bases short and J 7 bases short, with 13 bases between. The DNA of the CDR3 is TGTGCCAGTAGTATTCGGGGTAGCCGAAATGAGCAGTTCTTC. Amino acids: CASSIRGSRNEQFF.

CDR3 amino acids: CASSPQGLNTEAFF. Written as DNA, the CDR3 is TGTGCCAGCAGCCCCCAGGGGCTGAACACTGAAGCTTTCTTT. The rearrangement joins TRBV6-5 to TRBJ1-1, with a possible D match to TRBD1 (6 bases). Trimming cost V 6 bases and J 0 bases, with 11 bases left between them. Germline loops: CDR1 MNHEY, CDR2 SVGAGI. This CDR3 comprises 14 residues.

This clone was counted only a few times. This chain joins TRBV28 and TRBJ1-3; D gene unclear. V gave up 2 bases and J gave up 4 bases, with 3 bases separating them. Germline V CDR1 and CDR2: MDHEN, SYDVKM. The CDR3 extends over 12 amino acids. The CDR3, as DNA: TGTGCCAGCAGTTTACGGGGAAACACCATATATTTT. Protein product: CASSLRGNTIYF.

This clone showed up just a few times. The rearrangement uses TRBV4-3 and TRBJ2-7; no reliable D call. This CDR3 contains 14 residues. Trimming shortened V by 4 bases and J by 0 bases, and 10 bases separated the two germline ends. Germline V gene sequence: CDR1 LGHNA, CDR2 YSLEER. In nucleotides, the CDR3 is TGCGCCAGCAGCCTTCAGACCGACTCCTACGAGCAGTACTTC. It codes for CASSLQTDSYEQYF.

V and J are TRBV7-2 and TRBJ2-3, with D tentatively TRBD2 (6 bases). V lost 5 bases, J lost 2 bases, and 14 bases lay in between. This CDR3 spans 15 amino acids. Looked up from germline, CDR1 is SGHTA and CDR2 is FQGNSA. The CDR3 is CASSLRGGNTDTQYF. The CDR3, as DNA: TGTGCCAGCAGCCTCAGAGGCGGGAACACAGATACGCAGTATTTT.

This clone was counted between two and nine times. The chain couples TRBV7-2 to TRBJ2-3, with TRBD2 identical over 11 bases. This CDR3 is built from 19 residues. V shed 5 bases, J shed 4 bases, and the junction held 17 bases outside the gene matches. Germline CDR1 SGHTA, CDR2 FQGNSA. This CDR3 reads CASSQRALLAGGRPDTQYF. Here the CDR3 DNA reads TGTGCCAGCAGCCAGAGGGCCCTCCTAGCGGGAGGCCGTCCAGATACGCAGTATTTT.

This chain uses TRBV5-1 with TRBJ2-5; D remains ambiguous. The V end was cut by 1 base, the J end by 5 bases, with 12 bases between. Germline CDR1 SGHRS, CDR2 YFSETQ. This CDR3 is 14 amino acids long. In DNA form, the CDR3 reads TGCGCCAGCAGCTTGTATCTAGTCCAGGAGACCCAGTACTTC. This translates into CASSLYLVQETQYF.

This clone was counted a few times. This chain joins TRBV13 and TRBJ2-7; maybe TRBD1 (5 bases). V lost 3 bases and J lost 3, with 12 bases in between. This CDR3 is built from 14 residues. Germline CDR1 reads PRHDT; CDR2 reads FYEKMQ (reference sequence). The CDR3 here is CASSFVRAGYEQYF. In nucleotides, the CDR3 is TGTGCCAGCAGCTTCGTCAGGGCCGGCTACGAGCAGTACTTC. Full variable domain (outside the CDR3, taken from reference TRBV13 and TRBJ2-7): AAGVIQSPRHLIKEKRETATLKCYPIPRHDTVYWYQQGPGQDPQFLISFYEKMQSDKGSIPDRFSAQQFSDYHSELNMSSLELGDSALYFCASSFVRAGYEQYFGPGTRLTVT.

This rearrangement joins TRBV10-3 to TRBJ2-5, with TRBD1 matching 10 bases. The germline CDR1 and CDR2 sequences are ENHRY and SYGVKD. This CDR3 has 15 residues. J was trimmed by 9 bases and V by 7 bases; bases with no gene match: 14. CDR3: CAIKEVGTGVGAQYF. The CDR3 bases are TGTGCCATCAAAGAAGTCGGGACAGGGGTTGGAGCCCAGTACTTC.

This sequence joins TRBV23-1 and TRBJ2-7; 9 nucleotides align to TRBD1. Being an ORF, TRBV23-1 has a function that is uncertain. With V trimmed by 6 bases and J by 1 base, 10 bases remained unmatched. The CDR3 runs 16 residues. Here the CDR3 DNA reads TGCGCCAGCAGGTACCTCCGGGACAGGGCATCCTACGAGCAGTACTTC. Encoded protein: CASRYLRDRASYEQYF.

In this sample, this clone turned up a few times. The chain is built from TRBV6-5 and TRBJ2-1, with TRBD2 identical over 10 bases. V lost 8 bases and J lost 7; bases outside the gene matches: 8. This CDR3 is built from 14 residues. Germline-derived CDR1 and CDR2 are MNHEY and SVGAGI. The CDR3 DNA reads as TGTGCCAGCGGGCTAGCGGGAGAACGGAATGAGCAGTTCTTC. The encoded protein is CASGLAGERNEQFF.

This clone was counted only a few times. CDR3 sequence reads: CSAMADKYEQYF. The CDR3 DNA follows: TGCAGCGCAATGGCGGACAAGTACGAGCAGTACTTC. The rearrangement uses TRBV29-1 and TRBJ2-7; the D gene is possibly TRBD1 (5 bases). This CDR3 is 12 amino acids long. The germline V gene encodes CDR1 SQVTM and CDR2 ANQGSEA. Trimming removed 7 bases from V and 4 bases from J, with 14 bases in between.

In this sample, this clone turned up a few times. The V call is TRBV5-6, the J call TRBJ2-7; D remains ambiguous. V lost 0 bases and J 7 bases, leaving 14 bases between the germline ends. The length of the CDR3 is 14 residues. Germline-derived CDR1 and CDR2 are SGHDT and YYEEEE. CDR3 loop: CASSLAESKGEQYF. The CDR3 DNA sequence: TGTGCCAGCAGCTTGGCCGAGTCGAAGGGTGAGCAGTACTTC.

This clone has a handful of counts. The rearrangement links TRBV30 to TRBJ2-5; no definite D call. The germline CDR1 and CDR2 sequences are GTSNPN and SVGIG (reference sequence). This CDR3 spans 13 amino acids. The V gene lost 2 bases and the J gene lost 1 base, with 8 bases spanning the gap. The CDR3 loop is CAWSFRSQETQYF. CDR3 DNA sequence: TGTGCCTGGAGTTTCCGAAGCCAAGAGACCCAGTACTTC.

This clone was detected only a few times. The rearrangement uses TRBV18 and TRBJ2-7, with no clear D. CDR1 KGHSH and CDR2 LQKENI come from the germline V gene. CDR3 size: 15 residues. V was pared by 3 bases and J by 0 bases, with 12 bases between. In DNA, the CDR3 is TGTGCCAGCTCACCTATCTCGGGCGGCTCCTACGAGCAGTACTTC. Encoded protein: CASSPISGGSYEQYF.

This chain joins TRBV29-1 and TRBJ2-3; 8 bases match TRBD1. J gave up 6 bases and V 7 bases, and 9 bases lay outside the gene matches. Germline V CDR1 and CDR2: SQVTM, ANQGSEA. The CDR3 is made up of 13 amino acids. CDR3 DNA sequence: TGCAGCGCCCCTCAGGGGGCGCGGGATACGCAGTATTTT. It translates to CSAPQGARDTQYF.